Each of the 10 T cell receptor beta chains below was sequenced from the same sample in a study of blood T cell repertoires in acute mononucleosis (dated by TCRdb to 2020 to 2022). According to the study, the label for this sample's time point signals: acute infectious mononucleosis, at clinical presentation within 2 weeks of symptom onset (visit 1). The library was obtained by the immunoSEQ multiplex PCR assay. Imported from immuneACCESS, the table was reduced by TCRdb to in-frame sequences with V and J called. These copies leave out some clones; in studies compared against another copy, an unresolved V gene accounts for under half, and the cause of the remainder is not known. The sample includes about 7,400 clones, with less than 30% observed a single time. The ten largest clones add up to around 26% of the sample. The source material was EBV YVL epitope tetramer+ CD8+ T cells sorted from PBMCs, sampled during acute infectious mononucleosis. The cell subset or site label, read with the paper, signifies: CD8 T cells binding a tetramer with EBV BRLF1 109-117 peptide (YVL-BR). The receptors here all came from a woman aged 18-29 years with infectious mononucleosis caused by EBV.

On this clone: A read error likely explains this, since a far larger clone differs by one base. The chain links TRBV5-1 to TRBJ2-7; D is perhaps TRBD1 (6 bases). Germline V CDR1 and CDR2: SGHRS, YFSETQ. This CDR3 is 14 amino acids long. V lost 5 bases to trimming and J lost 4 bases, with 16 bases between them. This CDR3 reads CASSLRGGGYEQYF. The CDR3 DNA reads TGCGCCAGCAGTTTAAGAGGGGGTGGGTACGAGCAGTACTTC.

This clone was seen only a few times. The V and J genes are TRBV9 and TRBJ2-1; 9 nucleotides agree with TRBD2. CDR3 size: 16 residues. Germline V CDR1 and CDR2: SGDLS, YYNGEE. The ends lost 4 bases at V and 7 bases at J; junction bases unmatched: 12. DNA for the CDR3: TGTGCCAGCAGCCCTCAACTAAGCGGGGGGAGAAATGAGCAGTTCTTC. Its translation: CASSPQLSGGRNEQFF.

V gene TRBV4-2 combines with J gene TRBJ2-3; D is ambiguous. Per germline, CDR1 LGHNA and CDR2 YNFKEQ. The CDR3 extends over 17 amino acids. With 1 base removed from V and 4 bases from J, the gap between germline ends came to 18 bases. The CDR3 nucleotides are TGTGCCAGCAGCCAAGGTGTCTCGGAGTTAAGGGCAGATACGCAGTATTTT. It encodes CASSQGVSELRADTQYF.

The V gene is TRBV27, the J gene TRBJ1-2; perhaps TRBD1 as D (6 bases). The length of the CDR3 is 20 residues. CDR1 and CDR2 from the germline V gene are MNHEY and SMNVEV (reference sequence). V was trimmed by 5 bases and J by 2 bases, leaving 30 bases between them. DNA for the CDR3: TGTGCCAGCAGTCCAATAACACCGAGCAGGTTGGACAGTCCCAACTATGGCTACACCTTC. Protein product: CASSPITPSRLDSPNYGYTF.

The rearrangement joins TRBV10-3 to TRBJ2-1; D call uncertain. This CDR3 contains 12 residues. Germline V lookup: CDR1 ENHRY, CDR2 SYGVKD. Trimming pared 10 bases from V and 9 bases from J, leaving 16 bases between. The CDR3 DNA follows: TGTGCCAGCAGCCCTGCTTATGGTGAGCAGTTCTTC. It yields the protein CASSPAYGEQFF.

This clone qualifies as medium-sized. The sample has other DNA sequences that encode this CDR3 too. V usage is TRBV7-2 and J usage is TRBJ2-2; D unresolved. The CDR3 is 13 amino acids. Between the trimmed V and J ends, which lost 0 bases and 4 bases, there was a span of 3 bases. Germline V gene sequence: CDR1 SGHTA, CDR2 FQGNSA. DNA of the CDR3: TGTGCCAGCAGCTTAGCCGGCACCGGGGAGCTGTTTTTT. Amino acid sequence: CASSLAGTGELFF.

This clone is labeled medium-sized. CDR3 protein: CASSYTGDEQYF. The CDR3 DNA follows: TGTGCCAGCAGCTATACAGGGGACGAGCAGTACTTC. The rearrangement uses TRBV7-9 and TRBJ2-7; 7 bases match TRBD1. V trimming: 4 bases; J trimming: 5 bases; junction bases outside the gene matches: 2. The germline gives CDR1 SEHNR, CDR2 FQNEAQ (reference sequence). This CDR3 is 12 amino acids long.

This clone turned up a few times. V is TRBV9 and J is TRBJ2-2, with unresolved D. V was clipped by 5 bases and J by 2 bases, with 7 bases between them. The CDR3 spans 13 residues. Germline V gene data show CDR1 as SGDLS and CDR2 as YYNGEE. The CDR3 region has the DNA TGTGCCAGCAGGCGGCTAAACACCGGGGAGCTGTTTTTT. Translated, it gives CASRRLNTGELFF.

This clone was observed a handful of times. A far larger clone is off by one base, so a read error is likely. This sample also contains other DNA sequences that code for the same CDR3. The rearrangement uses TRBV5-1 and TRBJ2-6; D not resolved. Germline-derived CDR1 and CDR2 are SGHRS and YFSETQ. The V end was cut by 3 bases, the J end by 0 bases, with 10 bases between. The CDR3 extends over 16 amino acids. The CDR3 region is CASSSTVLSGANVLTF. The CDR3 bases are TGCGCCAGCAGCTCTACAGTGCTCTCTGGGGCCAACGTCCTGACTTTC.

This clone was observed at least ten times. The chain recombines TRBV7-9 with TRBJ2-7; D might be TRBD1 (5 bases). Germline V gene data show CDR1 as SEHNR and CDR2 as FQNEAQ (reference sequence). The germline V and J ends were trimmed by 5 bases and 3 bases, with 17 bases remaining between them. The CDR3 length is 15 residues. CDR3 DNA: TGTGCCAGCAGCCCCCCCCCACAGGCCGTCTACGAGCAGTACTTC. This sequence encodes CASSPPPQAVYEQYF.